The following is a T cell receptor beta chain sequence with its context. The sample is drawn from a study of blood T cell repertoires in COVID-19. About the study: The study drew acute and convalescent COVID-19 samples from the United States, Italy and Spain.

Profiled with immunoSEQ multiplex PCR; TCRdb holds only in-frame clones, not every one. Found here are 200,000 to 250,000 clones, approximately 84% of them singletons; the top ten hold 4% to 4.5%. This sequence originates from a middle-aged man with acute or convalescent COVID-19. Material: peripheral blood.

As DNA, the CDR3 is TGCGCCAGCAGCTGGGAGAGGGAGACCCAGTACTTC. This translates into CASSWERETQYF. J is TRBJ2-5 and V is TRBV5-1; D is perhaps TRBD2 (5 bases). Per the germline V gene, CDR1 is SGHRS and CDR2 is YFSETQ. V gave up 3 bases and J gave up 5 bases, with 8 bases separating them. This CDR3 spans 12 amino acids.